The present T cell receptor (beta chain) was sequenced within a study of cytomegalovirus exposure and HLA in healthy donors. Use of 60 Vbeta and 13 Jbeta primers characterized the PCR. Clones were read by immunoSEQ multiplex PCR, and TCRdb kept only the in-frame ones, dropping some. The sample contains fewer than 250,000 clones, more than 65% of which appear only once. The CDR3 extends over 14 amino acids. V lost 3 bases to trimming and J lost 4 bases; unmatched junction nucleotides: 3. The germline gives CDR1 KGHSH, CDR2 LQKENI. This sequence joins TRBV18 and TRBJ2-1, with 7 bases identical to TRBD2. The TCR originated in a woman aged 25 to 39 in good health and CMV-seropositive. Sequencing was done on a sample of PBMCs. The CDR3: CASSPLREYNEQFF. CDR3 bases: TGTGCCAGCTCACCCTTGCGGGAGTACAATGAGCAGTTCTTC.